Here is one TCR beta chain with its context. This CDR3 comprises 17 residues. V was clipped by 4 bases and J by 8 bases, with 25 bases between them. Germline CDR1 reads SGDLS; CDR2 reads YYNGEE. This specimen comes from a study of blood T cell repertoires in COVID-19. Study background: The United States, Italy and Spain supplied acute and convalescent COVID-19 samples. PBMCs, B-cell-depleted T cells, or T cells provided the cDNA or gDNA that made up the material.

Under the authors' procedure: From reference gene primer amplification, estimates of nucleated cell counts were derived. Using immunoSEQ multiplex PCR, the repertoire was profiled, and TCRdb retains in-frame clones only, with some absent. V and J calls and clone size are given by that table; D and trimming were obtained from the DNA. The repertoire consists of 200,000 or so clones, with roughly 84% occurring once and the leading ten covering around 2.5%. The chain employs TRBV9 and TRBJ2-1; perhaps TRBD1 as D (6 bases). The origin of this receptor is a man aged 40-50 years who had recovered from COVID-19. Material: peripheral blood. The CDR3 DNA is TGTGCCAGCAGCCCCTCACCCCCTGGGGGCGCAAAGGATGAGCAGTTCTTC. It specifies CASSPSPPGGAKDEQFF.